This T cell receptor (beta chain) was identified in a study of cytomegalovirus exposure and HLA in healthy donors. Germline V gene sequence: CDR1 MRHNA, CDR2 SNTAGT. The CDR3 is made up of 18 amino acids. The trim removed 2 bases at V and 1 base at J, leaving 11 bases unmatched. Healthy bone marrow donors supplied every sample. Findings and limits, study-wide: Data from an earlier analysis indicated that most TCR beta V segments were productive either about 87% or about 30% of the time.

PCR was performed using 60 Vbeta and 13 Jbeta primers. Sequenced by immunoSEQ multiplex PCR; TCRdb stores in-frame clones only, minus some. The table lists roughly 290,000 clones, 80% of them singletons, with around 0.33% in the top ten. In regard to this clone: Its cognate antigen is unknown.

V usage is TRBV6-4 and J usage is TRBJ1-5; 7 positions match TRBD1. The sequenced sample was PBMCs. This clonotype was sampled from a girl aged 2 to 10 in good health and CMV-seronegative. The CDR3 DNA is TGTGCCAGCAGTGACAGGAAGGGGGCTATTTGGAGCAATCAGCCCCAGCATTTT. Protein sequence: CASSDRKGAIWSNQPQHF.